The clone carrying this TCR beta chain came up once. CDR1 and CDR2 (germline): SGHTA, FQGNSA. This CDR3 is built from 15 residues. V was pared by 5 bases and J by 6 bases, with 17 bases between. The sample originates from a study of cytomegalovirus exposure and HLA in healthy donors. PCR was performed using 60 Vbeta and 13 Jbeta primers. The assay was immunoSEQ multiplex PCR, and TCRdb's table has in-frame clones only and misses some. The repertoire includes under 130,000 clones, 75% to 90% of them detected once, and 6.5% to 7% sits in the top ten. Source material: PBMCs. The gene calls are TRBV7-2 and TRBJ2-1; a possible D gene is TRBD2 (6 bases). The sequence was obtained from a young man in good health and CMV-seropositive. The CDR3, as DNA: TGTGCCAGCAGCCAGACCCGTCTAGCGTTCAATGAGCAGTTCTTC. This gives the protein CASSQTRLAFNEQFF.